This TCR beta chain emerged from a study of T cell repertoires in cytomegalovirus infection. As for the study in general: Based on public TCR beta signatures, there were indications of CMV infection and of a matching HLA type. Broader study findings: HLA-C-restricted CMV clonotypes gave the most frequent clonotype in two of eight donors. Carriage of CMV together with the relevant HLA was identifiable through cumulative public TCR beta family frequency.

Germline CDR1 reads GTSNPN; CDR2 reads SVGIG (reference sequence). This CDR3 is built from 15 residues. Trimming at V came to 2 bases and at J to 3 bases, leaving 10 bases not matched to a gene. Using its own MiXCR run on the reads, TCRdb lists one record per CDR3 protein. The sample has just under 550,000 distinct CDR3 sequences; about 25% are singletons. Points on this clonotype: Its target is not known.

The chain has TRBV30 and TRBJ2-7; 7 bases fit TRBD1. Sequencing was done on a sample of PBMCs. This receptor was identified in a human donor in good health (CMV status not recorded). Some clones in this sample may be carry-over from other donors' samples. CDR3 residues: CAWSFGQAPFYEQYF. For the CDR3, the DNA is TGTGCCTGGAGTTTCGGACAGGCTCCCTTCTACGAGCAGTACTTC.